The 14 T cell receptor beta chains below all came from one sample that was sequenced in a study of T-cell reconstitution after alpha-beta-depleted transplantation in children. TCRbeta library preparation incorporated unique molecular identifiers. In TCRdb, the PCR reads were re-called with MiXCR into one record per CDR3 protein. The sample holds about 460,000 distinct CDR3 sequences, around an eighth seen once. Sequenced here: PBMCs from the stem cell graft donor, sampled from the stem cell graft. The receptors shown here come from a human donor who donated a stem cell graft to a child with combined immunodeficiency.

This clonotype was seen more than once but under ten times. V gene TRBV6-1 combines with J gene TRBJ1-4; D is undetermined. The CDR3 runs to 13 residues. Trimming stripped 8 bases from V and 10 bases from J, with 17 bases between. Germline loops: CDR1 MNHNS, CDR2 SASEGT. CDR3 bases: TGTGCCAGCGCCTCTCAAGGGCTAGGAAAACTGTTTTTT. It encodes CASASQGLGKLFF.

J is TRBJ2-1 and V is TRBV6-5, with D maybe TRBD2 (6 bases). This CDR3 has 14 amino acids. CDR1 and CDR2 from the germline V gene are MNHEY and SVGAGI. Deletions cut 0 bases from V and 8 bases from J, with 11 bases between. CDR3 nucleotides: TGTGCCAGCAGTTACTCTTCTTGGGGGGATGAGCAGTTCTTC. Encoded protein: CASSYSSWGDEQFF.

This clonotype was found a few times. CDR3 residues: CATSPGGEGNLAKNIQYF. In DNA, the CDR3 is TGTGCCACCAGCCCAGGAGGAGAGGGAAACTTAGCCAAAAACATTCAGTACTTC. This chain links TRBV24-1 with TRBJ2-4, with D perhaps matching TRBD2 (5 bases). V was trimmed by 7 bases and J by 0 bases, leaving 21 bases between them. Germline V CDR1 and CDR2: KGHDR, SFDVKD. CDR3 length equals 18 residues.

This clonotype was found many times. V and J are TRBV7-9 and TRBJ2-7; tentative D call: TRBD2 (5 bases). This CDR3 is 12 amino acids long. The germline gives CDR1 SEHNR, CDR2 FQNEAQ (reference sequence). Trimming left V 4 bases short and J 6 bases short, with 10 bases between. The CDR3 DNA follows: TGTGCCAGCAGCTCCCTCGGAGGCGAGCAGTACTTC. It specifies CASSSLGGEQYF.

J is TRBJ1-6 and V is TRBV5-1; tentatively, D is TRBD1 (5 bases). CDR3 length: 16 residues. Between the trimmed V and J ends, which lost 0 bases and 7 bases, there was a span of 14 bases. Per the germline V gene, CDR1 is SGHRS and CDR2 is YFSETQ. This CDR3 reads CASSLAPGAGNSPLHF. CDR3 sequence (DNA): TGCGCCAGCAGCTTGGCCCCGGGAGCAGGGAATTCACCCCTCCACTTT.

This clonotype was picked up many times. The V and J genes are TRBV10-3 and TRBJ2-1; possibly TRBD1 or TRBD2 for D (6 bases each). CDR1 and CDR2 (germline): ENHRY, SYGVKD. Trimming cost V 4 bases and J 7 bases, with 14 bases left between them. The CDR3 is made up of 14 amino acids. CDR3 region: CAISVGGRENEQFF. As DNA, the CDR3 is TGTGCCATCAGTGTAGGGGGGCGCGAGAATGAGCAGTTCTTC.

This chain joins TRBV4-3 and TRBJ2-5, with 11 bases identical to TRBD2. Losses at the gene ends were 4 bases for V and 3 bases for J; bases not matched to a gene: 7. The germline V gene has CDR1 LGHNA and CDR2 YSLEER. This CDR3 region has 16 residues. The CDR3 loop reads CASSRWTSGPKETQYF. CDR3 coding DNA: TGCGCCAGCAGCCGGTGGACTAGCGGGCCCAAAGAGACCCAGTACTTC.

The chain employs TRBV5-1 and TRBJ2-5; 8 bases are shared with TRBD2. Per the germline V gene, CDR1 is SGHRS and CDR2 is YFSETQ. This CDR3 region has 18 residues. The V segment lost 1 base and the J segment 2 bases; nucleotides outside the gene matches: 13. CDR3: CASSLSAEPGGAQETQYF. In nucleotides, the CDR3 is TGCGCCAGCAGCTTGAGTGCCGAACCGGGAGGGGCGCAAGAGACCCAGTACTTC.

This clonotype was seen ten or more times. This chain links TRBV6-5 with TRBJ2-5, with TRBD2 matching over 11 bases. Germline assignment: CDR1 MNHEY and CDR2 SVGAGI. The V and J ends lost 0 bases and 1 base, in that order; junction bases with no gene match: 1. CDR3 length equals 16 residues. The CDR3 DNA reads as TGTGCCAGCAGTTACTCGACTAGCGGGGCCCAAGAGACCCAGTACTTC. Its translation: CASSYSTSGAQETQYF.

This clonotype was seen a handful of times. The gene calls are TRBV20-1 and TRBJ1-5; D is uncertain. This CDR3 has 14 residues. The germline V gene encodes CDR1 DFQATT and CDR2 SNEGSKA (reference sequence). Trimming removed 5 bases at V and 0 bases at J, with 11 bases between. CDR3 sequence reads: CSAGSRNSNQPQHF. The CDR3 DNA follows: TGCAGTGCTGGGAGTCGGAATAGCAATCAGCCCCAGCATTTT.

The chain joins TRBV7-9 to TRBJ1-2; D perhaps matches TRBD1 (5 bases). The CDR3 runs to 13 residues. Germline assignment: CDR1 SEHNR and CDR2 FQNEAQ (reference sequence). V was clipped by 7 bases and J by 2 bases, with 11 bases between them. CDR3 DNA: TGTGCCAGCACCTGGGGCGGAAACTATGGCTACACCTTC. Translated, it gives CASTWGGNYGYTF.

The chain combines TRBV7-8 with TRBJ2-7; D is perhaps TRBD1 (6 bases). V was trimmed by 2 bases and J by 4 bases, leaving 15 bases between them. This CDR3 comprises 15 residues. CDR1 and CDR2 from the germline V gene are SGHVS and FQNEAQ. The CDR3 DNA reads as TGTGCCAGCAGCTTACGGGCCAGGGGAGATTACGAGCAGTACTTC. Translating it yields CASSLRARGDYEQYF.

This clonotype came up a few times. This sequence may be a read error, since a much larger clone differs from it by one base. This rearrangement joins TRBV25-1 to TRBJ2-2; D unresolved. The CDR3 sequence is 11 residues long. The germline V and J ends were trimmed by 8 bases and 3 bases, with 4 bases remaining between them. Germline V gene lookup returns CDR1 MGHDK and CDR2 SYGVNS. CDR3 DNA: TGTGCCAGCGGGCACACCGGGGAGCTGTTTTTT. Translation gives CASGHTGELFF.

This clonotype was counted only a few times. The chain couples TRBV7-8 to TRBJ1-3, with D uncertain. CDR3 size: 15 residues. In germline, CDR1 is SGHVS, CDR2 FQNEAQ. Trimming pared 1 base from V and 4 bases from J, leaving 11 bases between. The CDR3 DNA reads as TGTGCCAGCAGCTTAGATAGGGTGGAAGGAAACACCATATATTTT. It specifies CASSLDRVEGNTIYF.